The present T cell receptor beta chain was sequenced within a study of OX40 agonist ivuxolimab in advanced cancers. Overall study: Ivuxolimab was administered intravenously to patients at 0.01 to 10 mg/kg every 2 weeks. Three dose-escalation patients had partial responses: one with hepatocellular carcinoma and two with cutaneous melanoma.

The table came from immunoSEQ multiplex PCR; TCRdb's copy has only in-frame clones and leaves some out. The sample carries tens of thousands of clones, 85% to 90% recorded once. V lost 5 bases, J lost 2 bases, and 12 bases stayed unmatched. The CDR3 totals 16 residues. Germline V gene sequence: CDR1 SEHNR, CDR2 FQNEAQ (reference sequence). The chain has TRBV7-9 and TRBJ2-7, with TRBD1 matching 7 bases. Sample: CD4+ or CD8+ T cells sorted from blood, taken in a trial of the OX40 agonist ivuxolimab. This clonotype originated in an adult with an advanced solid tumor such as melanoma, head and neck, liver or kidney cancer. Here the CDR3 DNA reads TGTGCCAGCAGCCCCCACTTACCGGGACAGACCTACGAGCAGTACTTC. As protein: CASSPHLPGQTYEQYF.